The sequence of this T cell receptor (beta chain) was determined in a study of Ad26.COV2.S vaccination and SARS-CoV-2 variants. Findings of the study overall: People who got the vaccine or the placebo had similar non-spike TCR breadth.

The V gene's germline CDR1 is MNHEY and CDR2 SVGAGI. V dropped 6 bases and J dropped 5 bases, with 13 bases sitting between them. The CDR3 spans 13 residues. This clone was seen a single time. The antigen remains undetermined. Treatment reported: some 19 received Ad26.COV2.S at low or high dose, single or two shots; several received placebo; per-sample allocation not given. It was on day 63 after the first vaccine or placebo injection that samples were taken. The data were produced by immunoSEQ multiplex PCR, yet TCRdb's version contains in-frame clones alone and is incomplete. Of some 480,000 clones in the sample, roughly nine tenths were seen once.

The chain joins TRBV6-5 to TRBJ1-2; the D gene is possibly TRBD1 (6 bases). The source is a person aged 18 to 59 who received the Ad26.COV2.S COVID-19 vaccine or a placebo. The sequencing here drew on peripheral blood, taken in a trial of Ad26.COV2.S vaccine versus placebo. The DNA of the CDR3 is TGTGCCAGCAGAGCTACCGGGACATATGGCTACACCTTC. It specifies CASRATGTYGYTF.